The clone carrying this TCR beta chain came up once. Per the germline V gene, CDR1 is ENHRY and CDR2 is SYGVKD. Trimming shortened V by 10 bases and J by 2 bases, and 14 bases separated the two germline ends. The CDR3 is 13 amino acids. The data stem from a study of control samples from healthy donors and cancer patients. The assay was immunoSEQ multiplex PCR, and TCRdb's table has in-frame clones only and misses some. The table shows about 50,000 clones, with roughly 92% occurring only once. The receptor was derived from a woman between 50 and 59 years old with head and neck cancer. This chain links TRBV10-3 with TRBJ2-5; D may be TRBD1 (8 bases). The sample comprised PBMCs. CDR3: CATGQGGQETQYF. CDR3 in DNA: TGTGCCACTGGACAGGGAGGGCAAGAGACCCAGTACTTC.